This T cell receptor beta chain was captured in a study of T cell changes during pregnancy in multiple sclerosis. Generated by immunoSEQ multiplex PCR, the TCRdb table keeps only in-frame clones and is missing some. This table has 100,000 to 150,000 clones, approximately 93% appearing once. Specimen: peripheral blood, collected before pregnancy. The sequence came from a female donor with multiple sclerosis, enrolled in a pregnancy study.

The CDR3 nucleotides are TGTGCCAGTAGTATGGGTTACGGGGAGCAGTACTTC. This codes for CASSMGYGEQYF. The rearrangement joins TRBV19 to TRBJ2-7; D remains unclear. V was cut by 3 bases and J by 7 bases, with 10 bases left in between. This CDR3 comprises 12 residues. CDR1 and CDR2 (germline): LNHDA, SQIVND (reference sequence).